This entry lists 18 T cell receptor beta chains sequenced from one sample in a study of T-cell reconstitution after alpha-beta-depleted transplantation in children. It was with unique molecular identifiers that the TCRbeta library was prepared. Using its own MiXCR run on the PCR reads, TCRdb lists one record per CDR3 protein. Altogether roughly 400,000 distinct CDR3 sequences are present, around two fifths being singletons, with the ten largest covering 25% to 30%. The specimen was PBMCs, collected before TCRalphabeta/CD19-depleted stem cell transplant. Every receptor here comes from a girl aged 2 to 9 with aplastic anemia, due to receive a stem cell transplant.

To note about this clonotype: The junction differs from germline at one of its ends, possibly a read error. The chain couples TRBV7-2 to TRBJ2-5; D ambiguous. CDR3 length equals 11 residues. Germline V CDR1 and CDR2: SGHTA, FQGNSA. CDR3 coding DNA: TGTGCCAGCAGCACACAAGAGACCCAGCACTTC. It is translated as CASSTQETQHF.

This chain joins TRBV20-1 and TRBJ2-2; 8 positions agree with TRBD2. The CDR3 covers 15 residues. The J segment lost 5 bases and the V segment lost 4 bases, leaving 9 bases of the junction unmatched. Germline loops: CDR1 DFQATT, CDR2 SNEGSKA (reference sequence). This chain's CDR3 is CSATPGTSGTGELFF. The CDR3 region has the DNA TGCAGTGCTACCCCCGGGACTAGTGGGACCGGGGAGCTGTTTTTT.

This clonotype was counted only a few times. V and J are TRBV28 and TRBJ2-7; 12 nucleotides line up with TRBD1. Trimming took 6 bases from V and 3 from J; bases not matched to a gene: 9. The CDR3 extends over 16 amino acids. Per germline, CDR1 MDHEN and CDR2 SYDVKM. In DNA, the CDR3 is TGTGCCAGCAGGTCAGCCGGGACAGGGGGCCTCTACGAGCAGTACTTC. This codes for CASRSAGTGGLYEQYF.

The V and J genes are TRBV20-1 and TRBJ2-7; D possibly corresponds to TRBD1 (6 bases). Germline assignment: CDR1 DFQATT and CDR2 SNEGSKA (reference sequence). Trimming left V 8 bases short and J 1 base short, with 12 bases between. The CDR3 has 12 residues. The CDR3 loop is CSTEGQSYEQYF. The CDR3 region has the DNA TGCAGTACAGAAGGACAGTCCTACGAGCAGTACTTC.

This clonotype was found many times. The chain recombines TRBV12-3 or TRBV12-4 with TRBJ2-7, with TRBD2 matching 10 bases. The CDR3 has 16 residues. Losses at the gene ends were 3 bases for V and 5 bases for J; bases not matched to a gene: 10. The chain's CDR3 is CASSFEVAGGNHEQYF. As DNA, the CDR3 is TGTGCCAGCAGTTTTGAGGTAGCGGGAGGAAATCACGAGCAGTACTTC.

The V call is TRBV27, the J call TRBJ2-3; D may be TRBD2 (5 bases). The CDR3 covers 16 residues. The V end lost 2 bases, the J end lost 1 base, and 13 bases lay between the germline ends. Germline CDR1 MNHEY, CDR2 SMNVEV (reference sequence). The CDR3 loop is CASSLLEGSGTDTQYF. The DNA of the CDR3 is TGTGCCAGCAGTTTACTAGAGGGTTCCGGCACAGATACGCAGTATTTT.

This clonotype was counted once. The chain joins TRBV12-3 or TRBV12-4 to TRBJ2-5; D possibly matches TRBD1 or TRBD2 (6 bases each). This CDR3 contains 13 residues. V lost 7 bases, J lost 6 bases, and 15 bases lay in between. The CDR3 reads CASTWGAEQTQYF. CDR3 DNA: TGTGCCAGCACCTGGGGGGCGGAACAGACCCAGTACTTC.

V is TRBV10-2 and J is TRBJ2-7; D unresolved. Germline CDR1 is WSHSY and CDR2 is SAAADI. Trimming pared 8 bases from V and 5 bases from J, leaving 4 bases between. The CDR3 length is 9 residues. In nucleotides, the CDR3 is TGCGCCAGCCCCCACGAGCAGTACTTC. Encoded protein: CASPHEQYF.

Ten or more counts support this clonotype. The gene calls are TRBV5-6 and TRBJ1-2; 9 bases agree with TRBD1. This CDR3 contains 15 residues. V was pared by 4 bases and J by 7 bases, with 11 bases of the junction left unmatched. Germline-derived CDR1 and CDR2 are SGHDT and YYEEEE. CDR3 DNA: TGTGCCAGCAGCCTTTACAGGGGGCGCGGCTCTGGCTACACCTTC. Translation: CASSLYRGRGSGYTF.

The genes are TRBV7-6 and TRBJ2-7, with 9 nucleotides matching TRBD1. Germline-derived CDR1 and CDR2 are SGHVS and FNYEAQ. Trimming took 1 base from V and 6 from J; bases not matched to a gene: 10. The CDR3 consists of 16 residues. As DNA, the CDR3 is TGTGCCAGCAGCTTAGAATGGGGGACAGGGATGGTCGAGCAGTACTTC. Encoded protein: CASSLEWGTGMVEQYF.

Many counts were recorded for this clonotype. The chain couples TRBV5-1 to TRBJ1-1; 7 positions match TRBD1. V gave up 4 bases and J gave up 5 bases; unmatched junction bases: 11. This CDR3 is 15 amino acids long. Per germline, CDR1 SGHRS and CDR2 YFSETQ. The CDR3 nucleotides read TGCGCCAGCAGCACGGACAGGATGGGGGGGACTGAAGCTTTCTTT. It translates to CASSTDRMGGTEAFF.

This clonotype appeared many times. The rearrangement links TRBV15 to TRBJ2-2, with D perhaps matching TRBD2 (5 bases). Germline V CDR1 and CDR2: LNHNV, YYDKDF (reference sequence). CDR3 length: 16 residues. Trimming cost V 5 bases and J 5 bases, with 18 bases left between them. This CDR3 is CATSSQRGYRTGELFF. The CDR3 DNA sequence: TGTGCCACCAGCTCTCAACGGGGATATAGGACCGGGGAGCTGTTTTTT.

This clonotype has a count of ten or more. The V call is TRBV11-2, the J call TRBJ2-3, with D hard to call. The CDR3 sequence is 16 residues long. V dropped 1 base and J dropped 4 bases, with 15 bases sitting between them. Germline CDR1 reads SGHAT; CDR2 reads FQNNGV. The CDR3 is CASSLGGRQPPDTQYF. Written as DNA, the CDR3 is TGTGCCAGCAGCTTAGGAGGCAGGCAACCCCCAGATACGCAGTATTTT.

This clonotype appeared many times. V is TRBV10-3 and J is TRBJ2-7; tentatively, D is TRBD2 (6 bases). CDR3 size: 15 residues. V shed 0 bases and J shed 7 bases, with 16 bases lying between them. From germline, CDR1 is ENHRY and CDR2 SYGVKD. CDR3 in DNA: TGTGCCATCAGTGAGTCCGGAGCGCCTCGGGGGGAGCAGTACTTC. Its translation is CAISESGAPRGEQYF.

This clonotype was seen many times. This rearrangement joins TRBV20-1 to TRBJ2-1, with TRBD2 identical over 16 bases. Looked up from germline, CDR1 is DFQATT and CDR2 is SNEGSKA (reference sequence). The CDR3 contains 15 residues. CDR3 nucleotides: TGCAGCGCAGCTGGGACTAGCGGGAGGGTCGGTGAGCAGTTCTTC. This codes for CSAAGTSGRVGEQFF.

There are many counts of this clonotype. The chain is built from TRBV12-3 or TRBV12-4 and TRBJ2-7, with 9 bases that match TRBD1. J gave up 6 bases and V 6 bases, and 9 bases lay outside the gene matches. The CDR3 is 14 residues long. CDR3 coding DNA: TGTGCCAGCAGCTCCGGGACAGGGCGACCCGAGCAGTACTTC. This codes for CASSSGTGRPEQYF.

V and J are TRBV7-2 and TRBJ2-7; D is tentatively TRBD1 or TRBD2 (5 bases each). V was cut by 5 bases and J by 2 bases, with 10 bases left in between. CDR1 and CDR2 from the germline V gene are SGHTA and FQGNSA. The CDR3 is made up of 13 amino acids. CDR3 DNA sequence: TGTGCCAGCAGCCCGACAGCGGCCTACGAGCAGTACTTC. Encoded protein: CASSPTAAYEQYF.

V gene TRBV15 combines with J gene TRBJ2-1; tentative D call: TRBD2 (5 bases). Germline V gives CDR1 LNHNV, CDR2 YYDKDF (reference sequence). The CDR3 totals 16 residues. V lost 5 bases to trimming and J lost 4 bases, with 18 bases between them. The chain's CDR3 is CATSVLDGVRYNEQFF. DNA for the CDR3: TGTGCCACCAGCGTACTAGACGGCGTTCGGTACAATGAGCAGTTCTTC.